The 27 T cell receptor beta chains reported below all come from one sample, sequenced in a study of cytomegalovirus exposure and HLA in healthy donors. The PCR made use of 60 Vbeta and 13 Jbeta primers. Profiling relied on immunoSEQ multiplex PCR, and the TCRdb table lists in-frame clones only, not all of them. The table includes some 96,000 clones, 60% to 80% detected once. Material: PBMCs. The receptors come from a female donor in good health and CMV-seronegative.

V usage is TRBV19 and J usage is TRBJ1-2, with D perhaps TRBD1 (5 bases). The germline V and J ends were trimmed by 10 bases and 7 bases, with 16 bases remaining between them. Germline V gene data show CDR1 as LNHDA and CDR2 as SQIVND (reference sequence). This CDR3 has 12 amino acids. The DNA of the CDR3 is TGTGCCACCCAGGGACTTCTCCTTGGCTACACCTTC. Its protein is CATQGLLLGYTF.

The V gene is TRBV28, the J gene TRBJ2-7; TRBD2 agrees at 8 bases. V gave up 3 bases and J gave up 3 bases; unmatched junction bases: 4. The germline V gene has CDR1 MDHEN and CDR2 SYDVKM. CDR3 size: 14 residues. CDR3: CASSFLGTSYEQYF. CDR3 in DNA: TGTGCCAGCAGTTTTCTGGGGACTAGCTACGAGCAGTACTTC. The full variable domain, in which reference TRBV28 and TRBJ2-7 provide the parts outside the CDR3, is DVKVTQSSRYLVKRTGEKVFLECVQDMDHENMFWYRQDPGLGLRLIYFSYDVKMKEKGDIPEGYSVSREKKERFSLILESASTNQTSMYLCASSFLGTSYEQYFGPGTRLTVT.

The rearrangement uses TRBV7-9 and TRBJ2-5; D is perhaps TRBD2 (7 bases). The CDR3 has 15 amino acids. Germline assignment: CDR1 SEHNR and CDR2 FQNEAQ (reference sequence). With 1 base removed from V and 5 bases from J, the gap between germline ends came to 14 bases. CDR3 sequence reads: CASSLDRGAGETQYF. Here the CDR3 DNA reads TGTGCCAGCAGCTTAGATCGGGGGGCTGGGGAGACCCAGTACTTC.

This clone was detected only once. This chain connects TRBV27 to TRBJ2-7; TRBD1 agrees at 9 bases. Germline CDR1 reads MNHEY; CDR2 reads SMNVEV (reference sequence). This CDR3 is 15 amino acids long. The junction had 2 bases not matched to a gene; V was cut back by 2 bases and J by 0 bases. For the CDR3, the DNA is TGTGCCAGCAGTTTAGACAGGGGGTTCTCCTACGAGCAGTACTTC. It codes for CASSLDRGFSYEQYF.

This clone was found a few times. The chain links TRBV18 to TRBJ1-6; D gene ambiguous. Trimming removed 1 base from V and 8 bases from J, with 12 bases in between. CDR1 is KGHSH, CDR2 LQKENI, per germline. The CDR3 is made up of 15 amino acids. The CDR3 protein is CASSPLKGVDSPLHF. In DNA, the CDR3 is TGTGCCAGCTCACCACTAAAGGGAGTAGATTCACCCCTCCACTTT.

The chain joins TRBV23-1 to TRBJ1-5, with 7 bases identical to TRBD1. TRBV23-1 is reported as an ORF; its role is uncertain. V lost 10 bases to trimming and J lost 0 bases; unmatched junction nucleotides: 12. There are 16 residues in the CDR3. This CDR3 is CANCNGTEDSNQPQHF. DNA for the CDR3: TGCGCCAATTGTAACGGGACAGAAGATAGCAATCAGCCCCAGCATTTT.

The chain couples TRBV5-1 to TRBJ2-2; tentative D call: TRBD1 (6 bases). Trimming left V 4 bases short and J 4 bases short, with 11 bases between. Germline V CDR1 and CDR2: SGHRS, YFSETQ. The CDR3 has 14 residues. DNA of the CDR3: TGCGCCAGCAGCCAGACAGGAACCACCGGGGAGCTGTTTTTT. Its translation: CASSQTGTTGELFF.

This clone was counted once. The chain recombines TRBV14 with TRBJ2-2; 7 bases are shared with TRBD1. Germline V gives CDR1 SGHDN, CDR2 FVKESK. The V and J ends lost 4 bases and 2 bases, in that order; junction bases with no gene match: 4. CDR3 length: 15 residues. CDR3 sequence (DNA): TGTGCCAGCAGCCGCCGGGACAGCAACACCGGGGAGCTGTTTTTT. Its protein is CASSRRDSNTGELFF.

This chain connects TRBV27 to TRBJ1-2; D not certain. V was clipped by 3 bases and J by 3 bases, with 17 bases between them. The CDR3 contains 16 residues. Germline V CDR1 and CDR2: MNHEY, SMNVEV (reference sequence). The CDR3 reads CASSFHTPPGDYGYTF. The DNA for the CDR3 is TGTGCCAGCAGTTTCCATACCCCGCCGGGAGACTATGGCTACACCTTC.

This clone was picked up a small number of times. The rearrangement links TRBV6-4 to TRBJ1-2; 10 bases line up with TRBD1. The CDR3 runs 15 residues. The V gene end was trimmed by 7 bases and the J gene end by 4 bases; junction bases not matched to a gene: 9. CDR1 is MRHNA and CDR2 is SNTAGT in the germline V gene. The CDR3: CASILPGQGTYGYTF. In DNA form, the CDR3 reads TGTGCCAGCATACTTCCGGGACAGGGGACCTATGGCTACACCTTC.

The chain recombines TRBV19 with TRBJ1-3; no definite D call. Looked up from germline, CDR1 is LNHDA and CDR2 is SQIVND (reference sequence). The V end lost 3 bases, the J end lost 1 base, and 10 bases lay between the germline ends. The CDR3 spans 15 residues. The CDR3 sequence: CASSILSGSGNTIYF. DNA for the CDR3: TGTGCCAGTAGTATCCTTTCCGGGTCTGGAAACACCATATATTTT.

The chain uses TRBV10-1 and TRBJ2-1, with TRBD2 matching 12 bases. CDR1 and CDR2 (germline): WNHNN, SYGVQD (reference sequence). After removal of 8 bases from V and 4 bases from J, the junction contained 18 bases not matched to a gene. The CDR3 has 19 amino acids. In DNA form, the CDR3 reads TGCGCCAGCGTATTGACTAGCGGGAGACAGAATGAGGAATACAATGAGCAGTTCTTC. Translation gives CASVLTSGRQNEEYNEQFF.

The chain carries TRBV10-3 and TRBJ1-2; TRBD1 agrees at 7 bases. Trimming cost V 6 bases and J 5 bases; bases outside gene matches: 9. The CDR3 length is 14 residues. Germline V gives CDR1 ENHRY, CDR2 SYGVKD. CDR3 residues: CAISPTGDFYGYTF. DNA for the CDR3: TGTGCCATCAGCCCAACAGGGGACTTTTATGGCTACACCTTC.

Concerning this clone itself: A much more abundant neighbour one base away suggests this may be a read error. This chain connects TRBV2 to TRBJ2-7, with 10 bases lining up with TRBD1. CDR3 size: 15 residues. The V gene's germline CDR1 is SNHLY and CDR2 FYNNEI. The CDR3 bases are TGTGCCAGCAGTGAAGTGCCGGGACAGGGGTACGGGCAGTACTTC. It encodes CASSEVPGQGYGQYF.

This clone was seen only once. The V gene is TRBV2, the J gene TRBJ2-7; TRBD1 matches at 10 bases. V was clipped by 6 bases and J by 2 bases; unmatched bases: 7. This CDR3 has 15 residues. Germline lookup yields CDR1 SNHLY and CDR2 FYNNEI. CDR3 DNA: TGTGCCAGCAGCGGGGACAGGGGAAGTACCTACGAGCAGTACTTC. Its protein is CASSGDRGSTYEQYF.

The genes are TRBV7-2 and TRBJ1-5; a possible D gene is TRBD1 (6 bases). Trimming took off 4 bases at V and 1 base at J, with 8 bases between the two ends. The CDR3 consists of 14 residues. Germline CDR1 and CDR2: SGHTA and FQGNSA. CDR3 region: CASSSQGSNQPQHF. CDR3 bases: TGTGCCAGCAGCTCACAGGGAAGCAATCAGCCCCAGCATTTT.

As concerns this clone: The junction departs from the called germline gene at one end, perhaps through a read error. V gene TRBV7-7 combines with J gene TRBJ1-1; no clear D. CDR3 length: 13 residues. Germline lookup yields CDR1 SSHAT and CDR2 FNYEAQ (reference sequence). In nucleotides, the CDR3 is TGTGCTAGCAGCTCGCAGGTAAACACTGAAGCTTTCTTT. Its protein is CASSSQVNTEAFF.

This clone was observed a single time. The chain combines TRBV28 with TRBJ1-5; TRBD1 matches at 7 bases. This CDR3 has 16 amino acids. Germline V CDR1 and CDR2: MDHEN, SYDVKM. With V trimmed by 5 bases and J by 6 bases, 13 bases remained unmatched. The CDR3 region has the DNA TGTGCCAGCAGTCCTCAGAAACAGGGGAAAGGTCAGCCCCAGCATTTT. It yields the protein CASSPQKQGKGQPQHF.

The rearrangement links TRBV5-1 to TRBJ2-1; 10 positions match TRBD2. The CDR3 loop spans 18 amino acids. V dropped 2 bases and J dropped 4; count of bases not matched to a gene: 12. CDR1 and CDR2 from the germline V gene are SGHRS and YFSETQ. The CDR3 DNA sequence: TGCGCCAGCAGCTTAGAACGGATAGCGGGGGGTGTATACAATGAGCAGTTCTTC. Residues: CASSLERIAGGVYNEQFF.

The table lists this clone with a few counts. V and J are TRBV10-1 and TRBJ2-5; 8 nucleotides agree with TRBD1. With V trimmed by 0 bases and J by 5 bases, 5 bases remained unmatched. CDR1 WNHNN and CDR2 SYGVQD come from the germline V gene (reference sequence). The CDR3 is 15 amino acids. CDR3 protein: CASSESAGGSETQYF. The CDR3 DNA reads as TGCGCCAGCAGTGAGTCGGCAGGGGGCTCGGAGACCCAGTACTTC.

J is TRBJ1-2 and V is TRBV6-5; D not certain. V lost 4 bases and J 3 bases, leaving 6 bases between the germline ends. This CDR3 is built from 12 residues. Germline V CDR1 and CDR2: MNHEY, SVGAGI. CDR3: CASSSQYYGYTF. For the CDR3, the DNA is TGTGCCAGCAGTTCACAGTACTATGGCTACACCTTC.

This CDR3 is CASSLGLPTGEQYF. The CDR3 DNA sequence: TGCGCCAGCAGCTTGGGACTACCGACAGGCGAGCAGTACTTC. J is TRBJ2-7 and V is TRBV5-1, with D possibly matching TRBD1 (6 bases). Germline CDR1 is SGHRS and CDR2 is YFSETQ. CDR3 length: 14 amino acids. V was cut by 0 bases and J by 6 bases, with 13 bases left in between.

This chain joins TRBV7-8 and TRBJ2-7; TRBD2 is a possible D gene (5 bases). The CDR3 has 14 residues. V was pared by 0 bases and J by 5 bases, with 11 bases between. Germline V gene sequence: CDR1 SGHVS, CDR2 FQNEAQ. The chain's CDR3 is CASSLAGRGNEQYF. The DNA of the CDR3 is TGTGCCAGCAGCTTAGCAGGCAGAGGGAACGAGCAGTACTTC.

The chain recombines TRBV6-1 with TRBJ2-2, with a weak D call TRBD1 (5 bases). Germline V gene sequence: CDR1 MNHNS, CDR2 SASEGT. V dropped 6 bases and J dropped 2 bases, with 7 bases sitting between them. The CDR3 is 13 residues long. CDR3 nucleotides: TGTGCCAGCAGAGGGGTTAACACCGGGGAGCTGTTTTTT. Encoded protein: CASRGVNTGELFF.

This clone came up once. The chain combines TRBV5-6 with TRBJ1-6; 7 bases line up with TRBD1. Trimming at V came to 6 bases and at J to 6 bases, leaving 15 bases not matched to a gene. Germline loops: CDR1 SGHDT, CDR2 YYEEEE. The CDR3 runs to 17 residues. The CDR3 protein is CASTPWDSESINSPLHF. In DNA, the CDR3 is TGTGCCAGCACCCCTTGGGACAGCGAATCCATTAATTCACCCCTCCACTTT.

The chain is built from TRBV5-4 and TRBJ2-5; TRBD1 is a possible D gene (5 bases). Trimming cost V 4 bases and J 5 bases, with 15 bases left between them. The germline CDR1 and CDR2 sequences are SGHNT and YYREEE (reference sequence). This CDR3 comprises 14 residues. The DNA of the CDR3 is TGTGCCAGCAGCCACCCCAGGGCGGTTGAGACCCAGTACTTC. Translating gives CASSHPRAVETQYF.

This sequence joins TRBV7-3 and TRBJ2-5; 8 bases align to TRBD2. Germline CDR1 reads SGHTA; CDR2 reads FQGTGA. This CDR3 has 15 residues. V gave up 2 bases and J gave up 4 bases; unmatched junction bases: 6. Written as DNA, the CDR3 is TGTGCCAGCAGCTTAGGGTCGGGGGGGGCAGAGACCCAGTACTTC. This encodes CASSLGSGGAETQYF.